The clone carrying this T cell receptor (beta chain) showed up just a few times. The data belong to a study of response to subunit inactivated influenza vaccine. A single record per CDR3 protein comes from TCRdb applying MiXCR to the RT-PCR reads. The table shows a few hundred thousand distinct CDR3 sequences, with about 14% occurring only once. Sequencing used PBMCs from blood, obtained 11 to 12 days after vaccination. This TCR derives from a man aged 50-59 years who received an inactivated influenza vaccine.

Written as DNA, the CDR3 is TGCAGTGCTAGGGGGCGGTACTCCTACGAGCAGTACTTC. Encoded protein: CSARGRYSYEQYF. This rearrangement joins TRBV20-1 to TRBJ2-7; TRBD1 is a possible D gene (5 bases). This CDR3 spans 13 amino acids. V was pared by 3 bases and J by 0 bases, with 9 bases between. Germline lookup yields CDR1 DFQATT and CDR2 SNEGSKA (reference sequence).